The 3 T cell receptor beta chains listed next were all sequenced from one sample in a study of identical twins (dated by TCRdb to the mid-2010s). Library construction relied on 5' RACE. The reads were generated on an Illumina HiSeq 2000. TCRdb applied fastp at Q25 and MiXCR to the public reads, then kept only in-frame beta chains. One record per CDR3 amino acid sequence lists the most common genes and DNA. The sample includes approximately 700,000 distinct CDR3 sequences, with roughly 18% observed a single time. The leading ten clones occupy approximately 14% of the sample. The data also belong to a second study, concerning T cells expressing NK-cell markers.

The sample consisted of PBMCs. The receptors were sampled from a woman under 30 in good health.

This clonotype has more than one count but fewer than ten. This sequence joins TRBV7-2 and TRBJ2-5; D remains unclear. V lost 1 base to trimming and J lost 1 base, with 10 bases between them. Germline V gene lookup returns CDR1 SGHTA and CDR2 FQGNSA. The CDR3 contains 15 residues. The CDR3 nucleotides are TGTGCCAGCAGCTTAGGGCTGGGTCTCCAAGAGACCCAGTACTTC. Protein: CASSLGLGLQETQYF.

V usage is TRBV29-1 and J usage is TRBJ2-1; D is possibly TRBD2 (6 bases). This CDR3 spans 15 amino acids. V was pared by 6 bases and J by 0 bases, with 15 bases between. CDR1 is SQVTM and CDR2 is ANQGSEA in the germline V gene. The CDR3: CSVMGGGHSYNEQFF. In DNA form, the CDR3 reads TGCAGCGTAATGGGGGGAGGACACTCCTACAATGAGCAGTTCTTC.

This clonotype has more than one count but fewer than ten. The chain couples TRBV11-2 to TRBJ1-2, with D maybe TRBD1 (5 bases). V lost 5 bases, J lost 13 bases, and 23 bases lay in between. The CDR3 runs to 14 residues. CDR1 is SGHAT and CDR2 is FQNNGV in the germline V gene. The CDR3 is CASSPWDGRSLLTF. The CDR3 DNA reads as TGTGCCAGCAGCCCCTGGGACGGACGTTCGCTGCTCACCTTC.